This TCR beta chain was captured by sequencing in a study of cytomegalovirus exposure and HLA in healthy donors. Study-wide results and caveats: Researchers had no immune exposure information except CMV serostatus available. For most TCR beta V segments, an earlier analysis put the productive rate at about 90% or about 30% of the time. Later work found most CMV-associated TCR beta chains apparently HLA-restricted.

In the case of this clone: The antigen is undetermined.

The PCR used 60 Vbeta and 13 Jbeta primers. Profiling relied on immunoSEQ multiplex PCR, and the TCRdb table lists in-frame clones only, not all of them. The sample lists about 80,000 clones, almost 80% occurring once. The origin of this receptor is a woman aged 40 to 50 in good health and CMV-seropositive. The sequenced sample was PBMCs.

The CDR3 coding sequence is TGTGCCAGTAGTTCTGACAGATCTTCGAATGAAAAACTGTTTTTT. Residues: CASSSDRSSNEKLFF. J is TRBJ1-4 and V is TRBV19; possible D gene TRBD1, 5 bases. V was clipped by 5 bases and J by 5 bases, with 15 bases between them. This CDR3 is built from 15 residues. Germline lookup yields CDR1 LNHDA and CDR2 SQIVND (reference sequence).